A single T cell receptor (beta chain) is shown here with its context. This clonotype was found many times. Its antigen target is currently unknown. Base-call qualities are not available, and no considerably larger clone is one nucleotide away. The method was PCR. TCRdb records Illumina HiSeq 4000 as the sequencer. Bulk TCR libraries were made following a previously described method, with the TCR primers given in Table S5. The Qiagen AllPrep DNA/RNA kit was used to purify total RNA. Before analysis, reads from multiple sequencing runs of one library were combined. As for the authors' bioinformatics: Reads were retained only if their TCR constant sequence matched exactly, and those retained reads were trimmed to 150 nt and grouped according to their 12-nt molecular barcodes. Reads within each barcode group were sub-clustered using a 15% Levenshtein threshold, and quality-weighted consensus sequences were constructed for each RNA molecule. Non-functional sequences were excluded, and lower-count sequences lying one edit away from another sequence were also excluded. Barcode sub-clusters with fewer than 20% of the maximum read count were removed, based on fitting two negative binomial distributions. TCRdb reanalyzed the raw reads on its own, using fastp at Q25 for trimming and MiXCR for clone calling, and kept in-frame beta chains. Every distinct CDR3 protein forms one entry, paired with its most common genes and DNA. The authors' filters were not applied to this entry. The sample table shows 60,000 to 70,000 distinct CDR3 sequences, and 15% to 20% are seen once. Of the sample, around 1.6% is held by the ten largest clones.

This specimen comes from a study of molecular identifiers for immune sequencing clone quantification listed by TCRdb under 2018. For context, the study as a whole: For a replicate experiment, RNA from around 20,000 or 99,000 naive CD8 T cells was divided into five aliquots, of which four were sequenced. CD8 T cells were used in a methods study to benchmark molecular-identifier clustering-based TCR repertoire sequencing (MIDCIRS) and TCR RNA copy counting. Study-level results and caveats: Modeling gave about three recovered TCR RNA copies per cell versus around 10 by digital PCR, implying about 30% capture efficiency. When barcode sub-clustering was not used, chimeric consensus sequences inflated TCR diversity, with chimeras reaching as high as 47%. Identical TCR molecules sharing a barcode could cause highly expanded clone sizes to be underestimated. In CMV-specific effector cells, clones with more than 20 RNA copies contained over 99% of molecules, whereas in naive cells such clones contained under 1% of molecules. Spiked-in Jurkat TCR RNA equal to a single cell's worth was reported to be detectable even within one million naive CD8 T cells. The naive libraries included spiked-in Jurkat TCR RNA (roughly 9 copies' worth), and this RNA is not part of the donor repertoire.

V is shortened by 0 bases, J by 8 bases, and the region joining them spans 19 bases. The germline V gene (reference sequence) yields LGHDT for CDR1 and YNNKEL for CDR2. Reading from cysteine to phenylalanine, the CDR3 counts 16 amino acids. Only the CDR3 DNA stays, 48 bases, in frame from base 1. Libraries of naive CD8 T cells were generated from roughly 20,000 to 1,000,000 sorted cells, with 10%, 30% or 50% of the purified RNA used. Naive CD8 T cells were FACS-sorted as CD8+CD4-CCR7+CD45RA+ on a BD FACSAria II into RLT Plus buffer. Detection sensitivity was tested by spiking Jurkat RNA equal to roughly 9 TCR copies' worth into samples containing roughly 17,000-1,000,000 naive CD8 T cells. Enrichment of CD8 T cells was performed with RosetteSep CD8+ T Cell Enrichment Cocktail and Ficoll-Paque, after which ACK red cell lysis was carried out.

The chain links TRBV3-1 with TRBJ1-2; the D gene remains uncertain. This TCR was sampled from a human donor in good health. Some libraries in this study had Jurkat cell RNA spiked in. The source material was naive CD8+ T cells from blood, with Jurkat cell RNA spiked in. The intended sense of this specimen's cell subset or site label: FACS-sorted CD8+CD4-CCR7+CD45RA+ naive T cells. DNA sequence: TGTGCCAGCAGCCAAGAAACCGGCAGCCACTCCCTAGGCTACACCTTC. It codes for CASSQETGSHSLGYTF. The CDR3 plus the reference TRBV3-1 and TRBJ1-2 genes for the other parts give the full variable domain: DTAVSQTPKYLVTQMGNDKSIKCEQNLGHDTMYWYKQDSKKFLKIMFSYNNKELIINETVPNRFSPKSPDKAHLNLHINSLELGDSAVYFCASSQETGSHSLGYTFGSGTRLTVV.